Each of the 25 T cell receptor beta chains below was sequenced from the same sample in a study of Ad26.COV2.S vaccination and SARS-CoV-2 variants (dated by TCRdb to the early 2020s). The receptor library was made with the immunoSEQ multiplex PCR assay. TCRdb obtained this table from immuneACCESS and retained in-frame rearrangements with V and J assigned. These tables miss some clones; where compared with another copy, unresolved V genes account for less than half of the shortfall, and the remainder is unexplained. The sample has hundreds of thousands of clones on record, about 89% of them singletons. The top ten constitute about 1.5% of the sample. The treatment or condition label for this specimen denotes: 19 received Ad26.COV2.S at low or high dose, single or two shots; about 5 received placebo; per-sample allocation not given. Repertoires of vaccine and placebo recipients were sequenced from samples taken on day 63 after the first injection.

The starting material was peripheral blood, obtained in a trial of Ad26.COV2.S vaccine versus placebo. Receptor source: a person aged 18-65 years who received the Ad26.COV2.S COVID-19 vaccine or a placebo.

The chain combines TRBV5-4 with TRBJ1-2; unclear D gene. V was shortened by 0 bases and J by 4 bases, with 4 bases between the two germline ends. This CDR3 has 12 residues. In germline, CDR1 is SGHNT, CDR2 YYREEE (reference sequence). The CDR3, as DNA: TGTGCCAGCAGCTTGGGGGGCTATGGCTACACCTTC. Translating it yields CASSLGGYGYTF.

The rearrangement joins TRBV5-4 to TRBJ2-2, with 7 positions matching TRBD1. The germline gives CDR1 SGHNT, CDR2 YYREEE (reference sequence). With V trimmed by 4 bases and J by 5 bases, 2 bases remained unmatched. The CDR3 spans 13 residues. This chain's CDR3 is CASSQTGTGELFF. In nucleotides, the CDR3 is TGTGCCAGCAGCCAGACAGGGACCGGGGAGCTGTTTTTT.

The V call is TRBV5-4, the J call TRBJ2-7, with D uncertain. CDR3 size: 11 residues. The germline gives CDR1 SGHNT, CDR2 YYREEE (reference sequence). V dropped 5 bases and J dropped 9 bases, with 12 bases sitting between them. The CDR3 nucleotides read TGTGCCAGCAGTACCCTGGGAAGGCAGTACTTC. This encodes CASSTLGRQYF.

CDR3 nucleotide sequence: TGTGCCAGCAGCGATCAGGGGCCCTACGAGCAGTACTTC. This sequence encodes CASSDQGPYEQYF. The chain has TRBV6-2 or TRBV6-3 and TRBJ2-7; maybe TRBD1 (6 bases). V lost 6 bases and J 2 bases, leaving 11 bases between the germline ends. The CDR3 runs to 13 residues. CDR1 and CDR2 (germline): MNHEY, SVGEGT.

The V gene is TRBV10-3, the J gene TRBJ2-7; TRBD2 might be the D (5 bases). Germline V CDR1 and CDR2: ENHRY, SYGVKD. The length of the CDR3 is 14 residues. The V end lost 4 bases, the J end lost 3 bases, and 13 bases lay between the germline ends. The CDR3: CAISGTGSGYEQYF. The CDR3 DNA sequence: TGTGCCATCAGTGGCACGGGGAGCGGCTACGAGCAGTACTTC.

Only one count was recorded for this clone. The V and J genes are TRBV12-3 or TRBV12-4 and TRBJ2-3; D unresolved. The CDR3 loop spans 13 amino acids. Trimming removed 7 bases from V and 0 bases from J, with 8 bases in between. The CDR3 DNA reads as TGTGCCAGCACCACGACTAGCACAGATACGCAGTATTTT. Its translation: CASTTTSTDTQYF.

The CDR3 region is CASSPGLITGELFF. The CDR3 DNA reads TGCGCCAGCAGCCCGGGACTGATAACCGGGGAGCTGTTTTTT. The chain uses TRBV5-1 and TRBJ2-2; the D gene is possibly TRBD2 (6 bases). Germline V gene sequence: CDR1 SGHRS, CDR2 YFSETQ. The length of the CDR3 is 14 residues. Trimming removed 4 bases at V and 5 bases at J, with 12 bases between.

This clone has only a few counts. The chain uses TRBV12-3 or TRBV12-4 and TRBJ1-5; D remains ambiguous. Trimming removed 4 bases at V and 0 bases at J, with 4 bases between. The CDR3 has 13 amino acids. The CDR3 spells CASSSLSNQPQHF. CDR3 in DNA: TGTGCCAGCAGTTCCCTTAGCAATCAGCCCCAGCATTTT.

This chain's CDR3 is CASSLLVVVGQNNNEQFF. CDR3 nucleotide sequence: TGTGCCAGCAGCTTATTAGTGGTGGTGGGGCAGAATAACAATGAGCAGTTCTTC. This rearrangement joins TRBV11-3 to TRBJ2-1, with D perhaps matching TRBD1 (5 bases). The CDR3 totals 18 residues. V was cut by 2 bases and J by 5 bases, with 22 bases left in between. Germline CDR1 reads SGHNT; CDR2 reads YENEEA. The variable domain in full, completed from reference TRBV11-3 and TRBJ2-1, reads EAGVVQSPRYKIIEKKQPVAFWCNPISGHNTLYWYLQNLGQGPELLIRYENEEAVDDSQLPKDRFSAERLKGVDSTLKIQPAELGDSAVYLCASSLLVVVGQNNNEQFFGPGTRLTVL.

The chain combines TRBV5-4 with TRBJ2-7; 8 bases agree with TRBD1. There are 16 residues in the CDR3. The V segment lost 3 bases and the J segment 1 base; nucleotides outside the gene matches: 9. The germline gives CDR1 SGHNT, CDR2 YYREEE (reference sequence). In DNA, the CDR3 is TGTGCCAGCAGCTCCCCCCCGGGACAGGAGTCCTACGAGCAGTACTTC. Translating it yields CASSSPPGQESYEQYF.

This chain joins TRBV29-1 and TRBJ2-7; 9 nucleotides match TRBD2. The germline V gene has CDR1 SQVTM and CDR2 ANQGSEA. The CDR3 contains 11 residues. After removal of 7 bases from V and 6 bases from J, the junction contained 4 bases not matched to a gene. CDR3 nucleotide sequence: TGCAGCGGGACTAGCGATAGCGAGCAGTACTTC. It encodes CSGTSDSEQYF.

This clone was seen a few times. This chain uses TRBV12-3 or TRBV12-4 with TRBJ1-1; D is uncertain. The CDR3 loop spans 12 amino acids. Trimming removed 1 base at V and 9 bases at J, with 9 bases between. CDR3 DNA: TGTGCCAGCAGTTTAGAGCGTCAGAAAGCTTTCTTT. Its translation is CASSLERQKAFF.

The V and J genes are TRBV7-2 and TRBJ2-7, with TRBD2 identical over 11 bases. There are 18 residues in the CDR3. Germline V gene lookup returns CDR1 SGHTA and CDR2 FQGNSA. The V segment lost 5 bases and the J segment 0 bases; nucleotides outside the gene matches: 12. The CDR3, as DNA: TGTGCCAGCAGCGCCCCGAGGCTAGCGGGGGGCAACTCCTACGAGCAGTACTTC. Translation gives CASSAPRLAGGNSYEQYF.

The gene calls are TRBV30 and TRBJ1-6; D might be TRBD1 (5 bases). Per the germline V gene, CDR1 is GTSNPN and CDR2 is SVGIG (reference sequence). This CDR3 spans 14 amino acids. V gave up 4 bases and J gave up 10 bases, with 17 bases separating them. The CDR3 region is CAWKIGGLGSPLHF. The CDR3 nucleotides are TGTGCCTGGAAAATCGGGGGACTCGGGTCACCCCTCCACTTT.

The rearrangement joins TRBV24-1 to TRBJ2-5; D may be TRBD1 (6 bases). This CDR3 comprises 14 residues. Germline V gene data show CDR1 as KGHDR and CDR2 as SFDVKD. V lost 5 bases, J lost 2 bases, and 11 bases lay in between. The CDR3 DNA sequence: TGTGCCACCAGTGGGCAGGGGCCGCAAGAGACCCAGTACTTC. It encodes CATSGQGPQETQYF.

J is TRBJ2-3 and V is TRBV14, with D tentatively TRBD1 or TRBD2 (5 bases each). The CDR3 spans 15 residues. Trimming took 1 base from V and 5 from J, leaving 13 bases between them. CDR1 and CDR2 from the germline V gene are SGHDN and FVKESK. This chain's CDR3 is CASSQVLGVRDTQYF. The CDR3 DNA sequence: TGTGCCAGCAGCCAAGTCCTGGGGGTCCGAGATACGCAGTATTTT.

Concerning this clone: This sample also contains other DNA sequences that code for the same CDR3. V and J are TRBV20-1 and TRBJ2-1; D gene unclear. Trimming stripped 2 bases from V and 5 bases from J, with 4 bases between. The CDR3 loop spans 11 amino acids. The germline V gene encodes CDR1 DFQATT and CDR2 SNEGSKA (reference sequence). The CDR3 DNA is TGCAGTGCTAGAACTAACAATGAGCAGTTCTTC. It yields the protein CSARTNNEQFF.

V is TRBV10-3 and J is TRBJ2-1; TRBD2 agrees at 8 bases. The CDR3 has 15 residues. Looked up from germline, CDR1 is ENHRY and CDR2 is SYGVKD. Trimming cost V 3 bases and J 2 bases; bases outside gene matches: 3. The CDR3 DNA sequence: TGTGCCATCAGTGAACTACTAGCGGCCTACAATGAGCAGTTCTTC. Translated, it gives CAISELLAAYNEQFF.

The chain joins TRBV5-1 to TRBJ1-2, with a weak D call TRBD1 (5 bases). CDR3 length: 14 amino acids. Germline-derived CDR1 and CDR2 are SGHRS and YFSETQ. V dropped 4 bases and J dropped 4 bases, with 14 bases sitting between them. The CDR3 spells CASSPDTEIYGYTF. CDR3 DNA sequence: TGCGCCAGCAGCCCGGACACAGAGATCTATGGCTACACCTTC.

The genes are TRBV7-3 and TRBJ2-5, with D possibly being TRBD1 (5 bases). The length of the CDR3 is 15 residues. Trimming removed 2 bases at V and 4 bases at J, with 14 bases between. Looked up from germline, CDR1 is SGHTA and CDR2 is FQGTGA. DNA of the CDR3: TGTGCCAGCAGCTTAGGGCAGGGCCTTGGAGAGACCCAGTACTTC. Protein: CASSLGQGLGETQYF.

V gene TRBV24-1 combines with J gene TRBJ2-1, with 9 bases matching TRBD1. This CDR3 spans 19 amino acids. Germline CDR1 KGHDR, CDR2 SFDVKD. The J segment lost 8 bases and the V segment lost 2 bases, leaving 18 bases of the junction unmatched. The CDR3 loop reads CATSDSSPGQGRRKDEQFF. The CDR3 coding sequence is TGTGCCACCAGTGATTCTTCCCCCGGACAGGGGCGCCGTAAGGATGAGCAGTTCTTC.

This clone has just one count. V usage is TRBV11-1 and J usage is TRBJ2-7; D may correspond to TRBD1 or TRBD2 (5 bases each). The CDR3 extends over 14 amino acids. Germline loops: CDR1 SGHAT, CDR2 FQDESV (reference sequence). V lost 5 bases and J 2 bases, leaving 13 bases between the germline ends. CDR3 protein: CASSRRLGAYEQYF. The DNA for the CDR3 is TGTGCCAGCAGCCGGCGGCTGGGGGCCTACGAGCAGTACTTC.

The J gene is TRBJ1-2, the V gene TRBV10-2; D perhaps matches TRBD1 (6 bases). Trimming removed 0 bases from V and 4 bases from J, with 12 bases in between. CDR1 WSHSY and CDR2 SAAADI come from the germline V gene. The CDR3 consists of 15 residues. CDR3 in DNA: TGCGCCAGCAGTGAGTCGAACAGGGCTCCCTATGGCTACACCTTC. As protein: CASSESNRAPYGYTF.

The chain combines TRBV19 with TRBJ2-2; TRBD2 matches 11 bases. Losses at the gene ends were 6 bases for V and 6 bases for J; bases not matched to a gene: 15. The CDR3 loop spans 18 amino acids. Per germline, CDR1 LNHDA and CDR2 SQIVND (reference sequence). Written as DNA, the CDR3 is TGTGCCAGTAGCCTCGGGGGTAGCGGGAGGGCGTCCCCCGGGGAGCTGTTTTTT. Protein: CASSLGGSGRASPGELFF.

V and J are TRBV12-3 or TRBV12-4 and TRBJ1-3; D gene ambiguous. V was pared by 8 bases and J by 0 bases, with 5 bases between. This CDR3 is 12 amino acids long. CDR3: CASYLSGNTIYF. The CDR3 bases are TGTGCCAGCTACCTCTCTGGAAACACCATATATTTT.